This T cell receptor (beta chain) is from a study of T cells after yellow fever vaccination. Study conclusions and caveats: Reappearance after the booster was observed for most primary-vaccination clones (96% CD4, almost 90% CD8). One caveat is that FACS-sorted repertoires could contain abundant clonotypes contaminating from the bulk population. It was the secondary response that reached its peak faster, day 5 versus 15, but it was weaker.

TCR cDNA was made by 5'RACE template switching, adding a universal primer site and UMIs. Each CDR3 protein is one row after TCRdb ran MiXCR on the 5' RACE reads. Of some 500,000 distinct CDR3 sequences in the sample, around an eighth were seen once. The sample holds a few counts of this clonotype. The antigen remains unidentified. This sample comprised PBMCs, obtained on the day of the yellow fever booster vaccination. This TCR was sampled from a man aged 25 to 40 who received the YFV17D yellow fever vaccine.

The CDR3 here is CASSLVGLAGRSNEQFF. The CDR3, as DNA: TGTGCCAGCAGTTTAGTTGGACTAGCGGGAAGGAGTAATGAGCAGTTCTTC. The V and J genes are TRBV6-5 and TRBJ2-1; 12 positions agree with TRBD2. The trim removed 4 bases at V and 7 bases at J, leaving 11 bases unmatched. Per the germline V gene, CDR1 is MNHEY and CDR2 is SVGAGI. This CDR3 region has 17 residues.